The 22 T cell receptor beta chains listed next were all sequenced from one sample in a study of CD8 T cells in ankylosing spondylitis. Each CDR3 protein is one row after TCRdb ran MiXCR on the 5' RACE reads. This repertoire shows some 290,000 distinct CDR3 sequences, 20% found once; its top ten account for roughly 8.3%. The sample consisted of blood, either unsorted or a sorted T cell fraction (not recorded which). These receptors all stem from a male donor with ankylosing spondylitis or in good health (not recorded which).

Only a few counts were recorded for this clonotype. The V and J genes are TRBV7-9 and TRBJ2-1; D possibly matches TRBD1 or TRBD2 (5 bases each). Trimming left V 8 bases short and J 4 bases short, with 24 bases between. Looked up from germline, CDR1 is SEHNR and CDR2 is FQNEAQ (reference sequence). This CDR3 is 17 amino acids long. CDR3 coding DNA: TGTGCCAGCGACGGACAACTAGTCGAGGGGTCTTACAATGAGCAGTTCTTC. Its translation is CASDGQLVEGSYNEQFF.

This clonotype was detected many times. The J gene is TRBJ2-1, the V gene TRBV12-3 or TRBV12-4, with D tentatively TRBD1 (6 bases). The CDR3 spans 16 residues. V was shortened by 1 base and J by 2 bases, with 12 bases between the two germline ends. The CDR3 DNA follows: TGTGCCAGCAGTTTAGAGGGGGTCTCTGCCTACAATGAGCAGTTCTTC. Translated: CASSLEGVSAYNEQFF.

This clonotype was counted ten times or more. This chain uses TRBV29-1 with TRBJ2-5, with unresolved D. The ends were cut back, 4 bases at V and 4 bases at J, with 10 bases in the middle. This CDR3 is built from 12 residues. Germline assignment: CDR1 SQVTM and CDR2 ANQGSEA. The CDR3 loop reads CSVGFTGETQYF. CDR3 coding DNA: TGCAGCGTTGGTTTCACTGGAGAGACCCAGTACTTC.

The CDR3 here is CASSLGDTYEQYV. As DNA, the CDR3 is TGTGCCAGCAGTTTAGGGGACACCTACGAGCAGTACGTC. This rearrangement joins TRBV12-3 or TRBV12-4 to TRBJ2-7; weak D call: TRBD1 (6 bases). V dropped 1 base and J dropped 2 bases, with 6 bases sitting between them. The CDR3 has 13 residues.

The CDR3 DNA is TGCGCCAGCAGCTTATCGACAGGGGGCTCCGGGGAGCTGTTTTTT. It translates to CASSLSTGGSGELFF. The V and J genes are TRBV5-1 and TRBJ2-2; 10 bases line up with TRBD1. V lost 2 bases and J lost 6; bases outside the gene matches: 4. Germline CDR1 reads SGHRS; CDR2 reads YFSETQ. This CDR3 region has 15 residues.

As regards this clonotype: One end of the junction varies from germline; a read error may be responsible. The chain carries TRBV14 and TRBJ2-1; maybe TRBD2 (7 bases). The CDR3 spans 19 residues. Germline V CDR1 and CDR2: SGHDN, FVKESK. The CDR3 nucleotides read TGTGCCAGCAGCCAAGATCAGGGGACCGGGACTATCACCTACAATGCGCAGTTCTTC. This codes for CASSQDQGTGTITYNAQFF.

This chain joins TRBV7-9 and TRBJ2-2; TRBD1 matches at 8 bases. The ends lost 1 base at V and 4 bases at J; junction bases unmatched: 2. Germline values: CDR1 SEHNR, CDR2 FQNEAQ (reference sequence). The CDR3 has 15 amino acids. CDR3 DNA sequence: TGTGCCAGCAGCTTAGGCGGGACAGGCACCGGGGAGCTGTTTTTT. Translated, it gives CASSLGGTGTGELFF. Variable domain in full (rest from reference TRBV7-9 and TRBJ2-2): DTGVSQNPRHKITKRGQNVTFRCDPISEHNRLYWYRQTLGQGPEFLTYFQNEAQLEKSRLLSDRFSAERPKGSFSTLEIQRTEQGDSAMYLCASSLGGTGTGELFFGEGSRLTVL.

This clonotype has only a few counts. The V and J genes are TRBV6-1 and TRBJ1-5; D not certain. With 6 bases removed from V and 5 bases from J, the gap between germline ends came to 14 bases. CDR3 length: 14 residues. From germline, CDR1 is MNHNS and CDR2 SASEGT. This CDR3 is CASSLGWGDQPQHF. Here the CDR3 DNA reads TGTGCCAGCAGCCTGGGGTGGGGAGATCAGCCCCAGCATTTT.

This clonotype showed up many times. The rearrangement uses TRBV5-1 and TRBJ2-3; 13 bases match TRBD2. Looked up from germline, CDR1 is SGHRS and CDR2 is YFSETQ. With 0 bases clipped from V and 5 bases from J, the junction kept 0 bases outside the gene matches. This CDR3 contains 15 residues. The CDR3 DNA reads TGCGCCAGCAGCTTGGGGACTAGCGGGAGAGATACGCAGTATTTT. It is translated as CASSLGTSGRDTQYF.

In this sample, this clonotype turned up many times. V is TRBV29-1 and J is TRBJ1-2; no clear D gene. The V end was cut by 3 bases, the J end by 5 bases, with 13 bases between. The CDR3 has 13 amino acids. CDR1 and CDR2 from the germline V gene are SQVTM and ANQGSEA. The CDR3 nucleotides are TGCAGCGTTGACACGGTGATGGGGTATGGCTACACCTTC. This translates into CSVDTVMGYGYTF.

The genes are TRBV28 and TRBJ2-1; D perhaps matches TRBD2 (5 bases). The length of the CDR3 is 14 residues. The V gene lost 5 bases and the J gene lost 15 bases, with 23 bases spanning the gap. CDR1 MDHEN and CDR2 SYDVKM come from the germline V gene. CDR3 sequence (DNA): TGTGCCAGCAGTCCTCTAGCAGCGAAAAAGAAACCGTTCTTC. The encoded protein is CASSPLAAKKKPFF.

This chain uses TRBV5-1 with TRBJ2-1, with 11 nucleotides matching TRBD2. After removal of 1 base from V and 0 bases from J, the junction contained 9 bases not matched to a gene. Germline lookup yields CDR1 SGHRS and CDR2 YFSETQ. CDR3 size: 19 residues. As DNA, the CDR3 is TGCGCCAGCAGCTTGTCAGGGACTAGCGGTTTAAGCTCCTACAATGAGCAGTTCTTC. Protein product: CASSLSGTSGLSSYNEQFF.

The chain links TRBV7-9 to TRBJ2-1; 12 bases map to TRBD2. This CDR3 region has 16 residues. Germline V gene lookup returns CDR1 SEHNR and CDR2 FQNEAQ (reference sequence). Trimming took 2 bases from V and 10 from J; bases not matched to a gene: 9. CDR3 loop: CASSLIGTSGPSEQFF. CDR3 DNA sequence: TGTGCCAGCAGCTTAATTGGGACTAGCGGGCCCTCGGAGCAGTTCTTC.

As for this clonotype: Just one base apart from a much larger clone, this may be a read error. This rearrangement joins TRBV5-1 to TRBJ1-5; no clear D. There are 16 residues in the CDR3. Germline V gives CDR1 SGHRS, CDR2 YFSETQ. Trimming removed 0 bases at V and 2 bases at J, with 12 bases between. The CDR3 spells CASSLAGLQGNQPQHF. The CDR3 DNA reads TGCGCCAGCAGCTTGGCCGGGCTCCAAGGCAATCAGCCCCAGCATTTT. The complete variable domain, with remaining parts taken from reference TRBV5-1 and TRBJ1-5, reads KAGVTQTPRYLIKTRGQQVTLSCSPISGHRSVSWYQQTPGQGLQFLFEYFSETQRNKGNFPGRFSGRQFSNSRSEMNVSTLELGDSALYLCASSLAGLQGNQPQHFGDGTRLSIL.

The rearrangement uses TRBV12-3 or TRBV12-4 and TRBJ1-1; the D is unclear. V was shortened by 7 bases and J by 0 bases, with 9 bases between the two germline ends. The CDR3 is 13 residues long. The chain's CDR3 is CASTRAMNTEAFF. DNA for the CDR3: TGTGCCAGCACAAGGGCCATGAACACTGAAGCTTTCTTT.

The chain combines TRBV12-3 or TRBV12-4 with TRBJ2-1, with TRBD1 identical over 8 bases. The CDR3 is made up of 13 amino acids. The ends lost 3 bases at V and 11 bases at J; junction bases unmatched: 6. CDR3 region: CASSFSGQGKQFF. CDR3 sequence (DNA): TGTGCCAGCAGTTTCTCTGGACAGGGTAAGCAGTTCTTC.

The V call is TRBV7-2, the J call TRBJ2-3; a weak D match, TRBD2 (6 bases). The CDR3 length is 16 residues. The ends were cut back, 1 base at V and 1 base at J, with 12 bases in the middle. Germline V gene data show CDR1 as SGHTA and CDR2 as FQGNSA. The CDR3 coding sequence is TGTGCCAGCAGCTTAGGACTAGGGGAGGGCACAGATACGCAGTATTTT. Its translation is CASSLGLGEGTDTQYF.

This clonotype was observed at least ten times. The chain joins TRBV20-1 to TRBJ1-5; D is uncertain. Germline CDR1 and CDR2: DFQATT and SNEGSKA (reference sequence). V lost 3 bases, J lost 3 bases, and 15 bases lay in between. The CDR3 has 15 residues. In DNA, the CDR3 is TGCAGTGCTAGGGGAGGCGGGCTGCACAATCAGCCCCAGCATTTT. This translates into CSARGGGLHNQPQHF.

This clonotype was picked up a small number of times. J is TRBJ2-1 and V is TRBV12-3 or TRBV12-4, with D uncertain. The V and J ends lost 1 base and 5 bases respectively, with 3 bases between them. The CDR3 covers 12 residues. The CDR3 region is CASSLEDNEQFF. As DNA, the CDR3 is TGTGCCAGCAGTTTAGAGGACAATGAGCAGTTCTTC.

V usage is TRBV18 and J usage is TRBJ2-3; unclear D gene. Germline CDR1 and CDR2: KGHSH and LQKENI. V was cut by 6 bases and J by 3 bases, with 16 bases left in between. This CDR3 comprises 15 residues. The CDR3 sequence is CASSQYGVVTDTQYF. In DNA form, the CDR3 reads TGTGCCAGCTCCCAATACGGAGTAGTAACAGATACGCAGTATTTT. The variable domain in full, with the rest retrieved from reference TRBV18 and TRBJ2-3, is NAGVMQNPRHLVRRRGQEARLRCSPMKGHSHVYWYRQLPEEGLKFMVYLQKENIIDESGMPKERFSAEFPKEGPSILRIQQVVRGDSAAYFCASSQYGVVTDTQYFGPGTRLTVL.

The rearrangement uses TRBV7-2 and TRBJ1-5; no firm D call. Trimming took off 3 bases at V and 2 bases at J, with 8 bases between the two ends. Per the germline V gene, CDR1 is SGHTA and CDR2 is FQGNSA. CDR3 length equals 14 residues. The CDR3, as DNA: TGTGCCAGCAGCTTTTTGGAACGCAATCAGCCCCAGCATTTT. It codes for CASSFLERNQPQHF. Filled out from reference TRBV7-2 and TRBJ1-5, the complete variable domain reads GAGVSQSPSNKVTEKGKDVELRCDPISGHTALYWYRQSLGQGLEFLIYFQGNSAPDKSGLPSDRFSAERTGGSVSTLTIQRTQQEDSAVYLCASSFLERNQPQHFGDGTRLSIL.

For this clonotype: A much larger clone lies one base from this, so it may be a read error. This chain uses TRBV20-1 with TRBJ1-1; D gene unclear. This CDR3 is built from 15 residues. The germline V gene encodes CDR1 DFQATT and CDR2 SNEGSKA (reference sequence). The CDR3 coding sequence is TGCATTGCTAGAGTGGCCAGAATACTTCTTACTGAAGCTTTCTTT. Translating it yields CIARVARILLTEAFF.